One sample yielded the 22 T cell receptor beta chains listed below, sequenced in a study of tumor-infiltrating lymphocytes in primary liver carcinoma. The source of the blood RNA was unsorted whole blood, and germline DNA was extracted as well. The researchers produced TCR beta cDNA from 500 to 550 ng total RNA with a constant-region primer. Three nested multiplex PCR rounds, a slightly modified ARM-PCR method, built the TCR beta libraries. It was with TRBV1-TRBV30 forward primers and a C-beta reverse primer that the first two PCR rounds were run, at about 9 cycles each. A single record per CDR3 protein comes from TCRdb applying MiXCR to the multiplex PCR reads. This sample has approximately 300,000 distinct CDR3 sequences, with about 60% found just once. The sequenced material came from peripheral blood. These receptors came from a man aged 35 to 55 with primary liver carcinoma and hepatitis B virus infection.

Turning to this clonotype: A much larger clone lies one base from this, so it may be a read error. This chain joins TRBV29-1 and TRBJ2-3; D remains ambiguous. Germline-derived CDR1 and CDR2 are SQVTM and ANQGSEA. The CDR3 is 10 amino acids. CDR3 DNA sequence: TGCAGCGGACTCACAGATATGCAGTATTTT. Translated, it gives CSGLTDMQYF.

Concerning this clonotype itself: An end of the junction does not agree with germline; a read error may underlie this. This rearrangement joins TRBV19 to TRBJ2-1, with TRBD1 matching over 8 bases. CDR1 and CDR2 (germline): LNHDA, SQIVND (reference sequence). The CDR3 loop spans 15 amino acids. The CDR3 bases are TGTGCCAGTAGCAAAACAGGGGGGACCTACAACGAGCAGTTCTTC. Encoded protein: CASSKTGGTYNEQFF.

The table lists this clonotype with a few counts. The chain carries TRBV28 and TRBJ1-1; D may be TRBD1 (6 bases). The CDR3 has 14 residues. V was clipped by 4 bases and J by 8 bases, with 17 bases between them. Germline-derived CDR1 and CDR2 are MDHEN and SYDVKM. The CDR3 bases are TGTGCCAGCAGTTCTACAGGGACCCCGCGGGAAGCTTTCTTT. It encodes CASSSTGTPREAFF.

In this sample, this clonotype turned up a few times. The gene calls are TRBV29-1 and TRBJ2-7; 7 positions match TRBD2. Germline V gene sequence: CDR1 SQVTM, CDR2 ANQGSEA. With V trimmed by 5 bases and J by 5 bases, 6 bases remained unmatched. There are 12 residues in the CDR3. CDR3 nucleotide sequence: TGCAGCGTTCGTCAGGGAGGGAACGAGCAGTACTTC. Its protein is CSVRQGGNEQYF.

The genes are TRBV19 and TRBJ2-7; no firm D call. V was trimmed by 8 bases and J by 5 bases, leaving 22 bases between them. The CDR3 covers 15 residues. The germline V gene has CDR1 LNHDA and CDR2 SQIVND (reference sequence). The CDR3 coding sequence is TGTGCCAGTTCACTTAGTCCCTGGATTGGAAACGAGCAGTACTTC. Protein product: CASSLSPWIGNEQYF.

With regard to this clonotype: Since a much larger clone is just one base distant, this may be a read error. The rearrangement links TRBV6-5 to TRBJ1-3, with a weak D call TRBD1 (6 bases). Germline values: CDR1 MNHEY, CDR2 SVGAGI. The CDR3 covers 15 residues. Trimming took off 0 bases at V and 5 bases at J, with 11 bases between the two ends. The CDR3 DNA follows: TGTGCCAGCAGTTACTCCAGGGGTGCCCGAAACACCATATATTTT. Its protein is CASSYSRGARNTIYF.

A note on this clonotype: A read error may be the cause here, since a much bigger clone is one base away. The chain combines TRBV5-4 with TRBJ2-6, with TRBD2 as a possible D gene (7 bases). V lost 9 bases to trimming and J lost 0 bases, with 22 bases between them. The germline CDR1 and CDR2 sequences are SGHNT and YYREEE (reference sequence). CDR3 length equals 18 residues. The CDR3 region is CANTMGGGLSSGANVLTF. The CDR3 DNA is TGTGCCAACACCATGGGAGGGGGGTTAAGCTCTGGGGCCAACGTCCTGACTTTC. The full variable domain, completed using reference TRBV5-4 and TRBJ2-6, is ETGVTQSPTHLIKTRGQQVTLRCSSQSGHNTVSWYQQALGQGPQFIFQYYREEENGRGNFPPRFSGLQFPNYSSELNVNALELDDSALYLCANTMGGGLSSGANVLTFGAGSRLTVL.

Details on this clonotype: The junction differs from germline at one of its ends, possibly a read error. The CDR3 is CARSPAGVATGELLF. In DNA, the CDR3 is TGTGCCAGAAGTCCGGCGGGAGTTGCGACCGGGGAGCTGCTTTTT. The V call is TRBV12-3 or TRBV12-4, the J call TRBJ2-2; TRBD2 aligns across 7 bases. There are 15 residues in the CDR3.

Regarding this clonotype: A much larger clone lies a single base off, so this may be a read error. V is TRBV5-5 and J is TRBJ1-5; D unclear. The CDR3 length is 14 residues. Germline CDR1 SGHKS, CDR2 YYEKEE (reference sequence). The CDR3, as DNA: TGTGCCAACAGCTTGGCCGGGTCGCGGCAGCCCCAGCATTTT. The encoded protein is CANSLAGSRQPQHF.

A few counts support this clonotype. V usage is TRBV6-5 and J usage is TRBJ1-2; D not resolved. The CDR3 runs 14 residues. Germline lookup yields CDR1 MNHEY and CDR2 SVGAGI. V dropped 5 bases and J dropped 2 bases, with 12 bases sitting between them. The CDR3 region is CASSRIGLNYGYTF. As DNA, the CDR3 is TGTGCCAGCAGTCGGATAGGCCTGAACTATGGCTACACCTTC.

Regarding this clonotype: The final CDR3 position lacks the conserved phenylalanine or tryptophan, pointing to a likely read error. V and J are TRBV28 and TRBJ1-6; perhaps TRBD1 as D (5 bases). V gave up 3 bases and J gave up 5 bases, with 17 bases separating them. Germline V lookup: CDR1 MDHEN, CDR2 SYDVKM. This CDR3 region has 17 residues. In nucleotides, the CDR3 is TGTGCCAGCAGTTTTCCTCGGGGGACGGCTGATAATTCACCCCTCCACTCT. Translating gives CASSFPRGTADNSPLHS.

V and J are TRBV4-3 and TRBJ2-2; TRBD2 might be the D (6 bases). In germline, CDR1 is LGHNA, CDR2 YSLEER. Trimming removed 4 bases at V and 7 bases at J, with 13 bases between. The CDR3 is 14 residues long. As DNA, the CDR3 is TGCGCCAGCAGCCGAGTGGAGGGCGGCGGGGAGCTGTTTTTT. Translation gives CASSRVEGGGELFF.

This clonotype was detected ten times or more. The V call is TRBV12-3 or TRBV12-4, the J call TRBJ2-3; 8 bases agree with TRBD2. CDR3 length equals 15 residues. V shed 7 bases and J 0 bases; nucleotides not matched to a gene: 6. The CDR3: CASTPGGASTDTQYF. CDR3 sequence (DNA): TGTGCCAGCACTCCGGGAGGGGCTAGCACAGATACGCAGTATTTT.

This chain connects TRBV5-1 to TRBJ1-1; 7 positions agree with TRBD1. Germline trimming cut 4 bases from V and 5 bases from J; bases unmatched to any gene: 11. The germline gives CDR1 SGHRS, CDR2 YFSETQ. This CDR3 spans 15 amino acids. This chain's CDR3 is CASSIRTGGETEAFF. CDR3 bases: TGCGCCAGCAGCATCCGGACAGGAGGAGAAACTGAAGCTTTCTTT.

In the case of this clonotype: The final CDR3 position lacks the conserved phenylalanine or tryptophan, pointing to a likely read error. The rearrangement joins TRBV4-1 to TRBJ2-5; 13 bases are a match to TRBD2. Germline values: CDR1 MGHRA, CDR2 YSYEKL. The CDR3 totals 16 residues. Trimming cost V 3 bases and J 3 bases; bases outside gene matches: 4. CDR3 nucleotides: TGCGCCAGCAGCCACCTAGGACTAGCGGGAGAAGAGACCCAGTACTTA. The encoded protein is CASSHLGLAGEETQYL.

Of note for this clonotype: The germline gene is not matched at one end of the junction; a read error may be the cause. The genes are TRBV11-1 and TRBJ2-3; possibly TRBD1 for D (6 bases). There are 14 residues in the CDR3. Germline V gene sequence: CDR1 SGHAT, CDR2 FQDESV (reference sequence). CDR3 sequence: CASSSQTGTDTHYF. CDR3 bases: TGTGCCAGCAGTTCTCAAACAGGGACGGATACGCATTATTTT.

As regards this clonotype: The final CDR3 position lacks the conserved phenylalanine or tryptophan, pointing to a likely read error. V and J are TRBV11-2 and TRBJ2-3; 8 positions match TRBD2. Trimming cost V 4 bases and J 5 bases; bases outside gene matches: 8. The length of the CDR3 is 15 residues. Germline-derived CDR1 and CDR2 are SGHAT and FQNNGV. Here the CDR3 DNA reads TGTGCCAGCAGCTCCCCGGGACTAGACATAGATACGCAGTATTAT. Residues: CASSSPGLDIDTQYY.

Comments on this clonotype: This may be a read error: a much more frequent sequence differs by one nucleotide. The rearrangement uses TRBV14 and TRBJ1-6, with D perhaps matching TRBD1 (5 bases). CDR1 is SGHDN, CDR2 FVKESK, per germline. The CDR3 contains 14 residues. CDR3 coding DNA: TGTGCCAGCAGCCAAACAGGCCGAAATTCACCCCCCCACTTT. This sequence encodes CASSQTGRNSPPHF. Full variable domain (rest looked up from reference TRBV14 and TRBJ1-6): EAGVTQFPSHSVIEKGQTVTLRCDPISGHDNLYWYRRVMGKEIKFLLHFVKESKQDESGMPNNRFLAERTGGTYSTLKVQPAELEDSGVYFCASSQTGRNSPPHFGNGTRLTVT.

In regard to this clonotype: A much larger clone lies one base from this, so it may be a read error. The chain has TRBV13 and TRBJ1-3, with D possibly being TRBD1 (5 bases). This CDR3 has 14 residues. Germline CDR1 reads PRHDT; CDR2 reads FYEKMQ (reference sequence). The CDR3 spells CASSATVSVNTIYF. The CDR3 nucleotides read TGTGCCAGCAGCGCGACAGTCTCTGTAAACACCATATATTTT.

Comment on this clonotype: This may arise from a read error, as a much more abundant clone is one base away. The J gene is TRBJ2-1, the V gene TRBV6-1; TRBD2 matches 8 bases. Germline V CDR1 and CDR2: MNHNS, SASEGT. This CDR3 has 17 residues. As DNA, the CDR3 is TGTGCCAGCACCGACCCTCCGGGGGGGTCGGACACGGATGAGGAGTTCTTC. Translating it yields CASTDPPGGSDTDEEFF.

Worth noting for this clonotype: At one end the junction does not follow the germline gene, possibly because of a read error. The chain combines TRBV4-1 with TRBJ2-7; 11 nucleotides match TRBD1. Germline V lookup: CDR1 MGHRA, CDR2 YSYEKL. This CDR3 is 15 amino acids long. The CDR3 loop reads CASSQSRTGGNEEYF. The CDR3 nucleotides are TGCGCCAGCAGCCAATCTCGGACAGGGGGCAACGAGGAGTACTTC.

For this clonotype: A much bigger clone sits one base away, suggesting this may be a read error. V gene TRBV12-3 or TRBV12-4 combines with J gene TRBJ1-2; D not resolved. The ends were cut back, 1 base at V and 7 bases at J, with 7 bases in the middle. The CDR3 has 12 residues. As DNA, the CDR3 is TGTGCCAGCAGTTTAGGACCGAGTGGCTACACCTTC. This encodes CASSLGPSGYTF.